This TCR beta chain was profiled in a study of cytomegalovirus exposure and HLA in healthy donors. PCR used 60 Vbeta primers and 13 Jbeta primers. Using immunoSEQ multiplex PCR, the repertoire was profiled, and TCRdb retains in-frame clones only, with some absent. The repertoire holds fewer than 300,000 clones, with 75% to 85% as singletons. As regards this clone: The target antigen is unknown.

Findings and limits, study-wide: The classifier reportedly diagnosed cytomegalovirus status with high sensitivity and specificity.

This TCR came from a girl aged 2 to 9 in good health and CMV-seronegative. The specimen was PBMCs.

This CDR3 is CASREDPFRQYF. The CDR3 nucleotides are TGTGCCAGCAGGGAGGACCCTTTTAGGCAGTACTTC. This chain connects TRBV2 to TRBJ2-7; tentative D call: TRBD2 (5 bases). V lost 6 bases and J 9 bases, leaving 15 bases between the germline ends. Germline V lookup: CDR1 SNHLY, CDR2 FYNNEI. The CDR3 covers 12 residues. The full variable domain, completed using reference TRBV2 and TRBJ2-7, is EPEVTQTPSHQVTQMGQEVILRCVPISNHLYFYWYRQILGQKVEFLVSFYNNEISEKSEIFDDQFSVERPDGSNFTLKIRSTKLEDSAMYFCASREDPFRQYFGPGTRLTVT.